Listed here are 22 T cell receptor beta chains from one sample, sequenced in a study of response to subunit inactivated influenza vaccine. MiXCR, run by TCRdb on the RT-PCR reads, gives a single entry per CDR3 protein. The data hold about 500,000 distinct CDR3 sequences, with 16% observed a single time. The source was CD4+ T cells sorted from PBMCs, collected around 2 years after vaccination. The receptor source for this set is a man aged 45 to 70 who received an inactivated influenza vaccine.

V and J are TRBV20-1 and TRBJ2-5, with 8 bases matching TRBD1. Germline V gene data show CDR1 as DFQATT and CDR2 as SNEGSKA (reference sequence). This CDR3 contains 16 residues. Trimming removed 4 bases from V and 4 bases from J; junction bases left unmatched: 14. CDR3 region: CSATMGGRGRGETQYF. The CDR3 DNA reads as TGCAGTGCTACCATGGGGGGCAGGGGGCGGGGAGAGACCCAGTACTTC.

Comments on this clonotype: Its ends do not fully match the called genes, so a read error is possible. J is TRBJ2-6 and V is TRBV7-2; D unclear. The CDR3 is made up of 15 amino acids. Germline lookup yields CDR1 SGHTA and CDR2 FQGNSA. CDR3 nucleotide sequence: TGTGCCAGCAGCTTTGAGGCCTCTGTGGCCAACGTCCTGACTTTC. Translated, it gives CASSFEASVANVLTF.

The gene calls are TRBV6-4 and TRBJ2-3, with 8 bases identical to TRBD2. Germline V gene sequence: CDR1 MRHNA, CDR2 SNTAGT. The trim removed 10 bases at V and 6 bases at J, leaving 12 bases unmatched. CDR3 length: 14 amino acids. The CDR3 nucleotides are TGTGCCACAACGGCGGGGGGCGCAACGGATACGCAGTATTTT. It codes for CATTAGGATDTQYF.

This clonotype was found a few times. The V gene is TRBV20-1, the J gene TRBJ2-5, with a weak D call TRBD2 (5 bases). This CDR3 is 15 amino acids long. V shed 0 bases and J shed 0 bases, with 11 bases lying between them. Germline assignment: CDR1 DFQATT and CDR2 SNEGSKA (reference sequence). The CDR3 region has the DNA TGCAGTGCTAGAGATCTAACGGGGTACCAAGAGACCCAGTACTTC. It is translated as CSARDLTGYQETQYF.

Comment on this clonotype: A read error may produce the germline difference seen at one junction end. The CDR3 region has the DNA TGCGCCAGCAGTGAGAGGACAGGCAAGGCCTTC. This gives the protein CASSERTGKAF. The V and J genes are TRBV10-2 and TRBJ2-7, with TRBD1 matching 7 bases. Germline assignment: CDR1 WSHSY and CDR2 SAAADI. This CDR3 comprises 11 residues.

V is TRBV4-2 and J is TRBJ2-4, with 7 bases lining up with TRBD2. Unmatched junction bases numbered 11, after V lost 0 bases and J lost 9 bases. Germline CDR1 and CDR2: LGHNA and YNFKEQ. This CDR3 spans 16 amino acids. The CDR3 here is CASSQDEGLVLTIQYF. The CDR3 bases are TGTGCCAGCAGCCAAGATGAAGGACTAGTTTTAACCATTCAGTACTTC.

This clonotype was seen more than once but under ten times. The rearrangement joins TRBV29-1 to TRBJ2-2; weak D call: TRBD1 (5 bases). With 4 bases removed from V and 3 bases from J, the gap between germline ends came to 12 bases. This CDR3 is built from 14 residues. The germline CDR1 and CDR2 sequences are SQVTM and ANQGSEA. CDR3 region: CSVGSRVHTGELFF. In DNA form, the CDR3 reads TGCAGCGTTGGTAGCAGGGTGCACACCGGGGAGCTGTTTTTT.

This clonotype was observed a few times. The chain has TRBV20-1 and TRBJ1-1, with TRBD1 matching over 7 bases. This CDR3 spans 14 amino acids. The germline V gene encodes CDR1 DFQATT and CDR2 SNEGSKA (reference sequence). Trimming took 2 bases from V and 5 from J; bases not matched to a gene: 8. CDR3 sequence reads: CSARNGTVGTEAFF. The CDR3 region has the DNA TGCAGTGCTAGAAACGGGACAGTGGGGACTGAAGCTTTCTTT.

This rearrangement joins TRBV4-3 to TRBJ2-7; D is uncertain. Deletions cut 0 bases from V and 6 bases from J, with 12 bases between. This CDR3 contains 14 residues. Germline loops: CDR1 LGHNA, CDR2 YSLEER. CDR3 sequence: CASSQERHTGEQYF. The CDR3 region has the DNA TGCGCCAGCAGCCAAGAGAGACATACCGGCGAGCAGTACTTC.

This clonotype has just a few counts. V is TRBV5-1 and J is TRBJ2-7; 9 bases map to TRBD1. This CDR3 contains 15 residues. CDR1 SGHRS and CDR2 YFSETQ come from the germline V gene. V shed 1 base and J 6 bases; nucleotides not matched to a gene: 8. DNA of the CDR3: TGCGCCAGCAGCTTGTCCGGGACAGGGTTTTTCGAGCAGTACTTC. This gives the protein CASSLSGTGFFEQYF.

This clonotype was seen many times. V usage is TRBV20-1 and J usage is TRBJ2-7; TRBD1 matches 10 bases. CDR3 length: 15 amino acids. The ends lost 1 base at V and 3 bases at J; junction bases unmatched: 6. Germline values: CDR1 DFQATT, CDR2 SNEGSKA (reference sequence). CDR3 bases: TGCAGTGCTAGAGCACGGACAGGGGGTTTCTACGAGCAGTACTTC. It translates to CSARARTGGFYEQYF.

This clonotype was seen only a few times. This rearrangement joins TRBV12-3 or TRBV12-4 to TRBJ1-1; D is perhaps TRBD1 (6 bases). The CDR3 length is 14 residues. The V end lost 6 bases, the J end lost 1 base, and 12 bases lay between the germline ends. The CDR3 sequence: CASRLTGSNTEAFF. In DNA form, the CDR3 reads TGTGCCAGCAGGCTGACAGGCTCGAACACTGAAGCTTTCTTT.

Concerning this clonotype: A much larger clonotype is one base distant, so this may be a read error. The missing conserved phenylalanine or tryptophan at the end of this CDR3 makes a read error likely. The chain joins TRBV7-9 to TRBJ1-3; D gene unclear. The CDR3 contains 12 residues. CDR1 and CDR2 (germline): SEHNR, FQNEAQ (reference sequence). The germline V and J ends were trimmed by 3 bases and 4 bases, with 4 bases remaining between them. DNA for the CDR3: TGTGCCAGCAGCTTTTCAGGAAACACCATATATCTT. Its translation: CASSFSGNTIYL.

The table lists this clonotype with many counts. The gene calls are TRBV12-3 or TRBV12-4 and TRBJ2-1, with 11 bases that match TRBD2. Germline trimming cut 6 bases from V and 4 bases from J; bases unmatched to any gene: 2. CDR3 size: 14 residues. In DNA form, the CDR3 reads TGTGCCAGCAGAAGGACTAGCGGGTACAATGAGCAGTTCTTC. It yields the protein CASRRTSGYNEQFF.

This clonotype has a count of ten or more. This chain uses TRBV28 with TRBJ2-2; 8 bases match TRBD1. Germline assignment: CDR1 MDHEN and CDR2 SYDVKM. The CDR3 length is 16 residues. With 5 bases clipped from V and 7 bases from J, the junction kept 12 bases outside the gene matches. DNA of the CDR3: TGTGCCAGCAGTCCTACCCGGACAGGGATGTACGGGGAGCTGTTTTTT. Protein product: CASSPTRTGMYGELFF.

The chain is built from TRBV4-3 and TRBJ2-5; D gene unclear. The length of the CDR3 is 13 residues. Per germline, CDR1 LGHNA and CDR2 YSLEER. V gave up 1 base and J gave up 4 bases, with 7 bases separating them. The CDR3 coding sequence is TGCGCCAGCAGCCAAGGAGATACAGAGACCCAGTACTTC. This codes for CASSQGDTETQYF.

In its sample, this clonotype was seen a few times. The chain employs TRBV5-1 and TRBJ1-2; TRBD1 aligns across 7 bases. This CDR3 contains 14 residues. Losses at the gene ends were 4 bases for V and 6 bases for J; bases not matched to a gene: 9. CDR1 and CDR2 (germline): SGHRS, YFSETQ. The CDR3: CASSVSEGADGYTF. The CDR3 DNA sequence: TGCGCCAGCAGCGTTTCGGAGGGGGCGGATGGCTACACCTTC.

This clonotype was counted ten times or more. The chain links TRBV29-1 to TRBJ2-7, with 7 nucleotides matching TRBD1. The germline V gene encodes CDR1 SQVTM and CDR2 ANQGSEA. This CDR3 is 14 amino acids long. J lost 3 bases, V lost 1 base, and 6 bases had no gene match. CDR3 sequence reads: CSVEGSGQIYEQYF. The DNA of the CDR3 is TGCAGCGTTGAAGGATCGGGACAGATCTACGAGCAGTACTTC.

This clonotype appeared a few times. The chain recombines TRBV6-1 with TRBJ2-1; D possibly corresponds to TRBD2 (6 bases). CDR1 and CDR2 (germline): MNHNS, SASEGT. Trimming stripped 6 bases from V and 7 bases from J, with 16 bases between. This CDR3 region has 14 residues. The CDR3 loop reads CASRSITGGNEQFF. DNA of the CDR3: TGTGCCAGCAGGTCGATTACTGGGGGGAATGAGCAGTTCTTC.

This rearrangement joins TRBV14 to TRBJ1-1, with a possible D match to TRBD1 (5 bases). Between the trimmed V and J ends, which lost 2 bases and 5 bases, there was a span of 9 bases. The CDR3 runs 13 residues. Germline V gene lookup returns CDR1 SGHDN and CDR2 FVKESK. The CDR3 nucleotides read TGTGCCAGCAGCCAATTACAGGTTACTGAAGCTTTCTTT. This translates into CASSQLQVTEAFF. The whole variable domain, filled in from reference TRBV14 and TRBJ1-1, reads EAGVTQFPSHSVIEKGQTVTLRCDPISGHDNLYWYRRVMGKEIKFLLHFVKESKQDESGMPNNRFLAERTGGTYSTLKVQPAELEDSGVYFCASSQLQVTEAFFGQGTRLTVV.

The sample holds a few counts of this clonotype. The J gene is TRBJ2-3, the V gene TRBV6-2 or TRBV6-3; 9 bases line up with TRBD1. The J segment lost 2 bases and the V segment lost 5 bases, leaving 2 bases of the junction unmatched. The CDR3 runs to 14 residues. Germline CDR1 and CDR2: MNHEY and SVGEGT. The DNA of the CDR3 is TGTGCCAGCAGTCGGACAGGGGTCACAGATACGCAGTATTTT. It codes for CASSRTGVTDTQYF.

The chain recombines TRBV10-3 with TRBJ2-5, with unresolved D. Trimming removed 6 bases at V and 1 base at J, with 15 bases between. CDR3 size: 15 residues. The germline gives CDR1 ENHRY, CDR2 SYGVKD. DNA for the CDR3: TGTGCCATCAGCGACCCCGGCGTTGCCCAAGAGACCCAGTACTTC. Amino acids: CAISDPGVAQETQYF.